The T cell receptor beta chain under discussion was sequenced for a study of blood T cell repertoires in COVID-19. Study overall: The study drew acute and convalescent COVID-19 samples from the United States, Italy and Spain. The cDNA or gDNA used as material had been derived from T cells, B-cell-depleted T cells, or PBMCs.

Per the original methods: Amplification from reference gene primers served as the basis for estimated nucleated cell counts. Profiled with immunoSEQ multiplex PCR; TCRdb holds only in-frame clones, not every one. The V and J calls and clone size were taken over from that table, and D and trimming were inferred from the DNA. The sample holds about 70,000 clones, just under 80% seen once. With 3 bases removed from V and 4 bases from J, the gap between germline ends came to 9 bases. The CDR3 spans 14 residues. Germline V lookup: CDR1 LNHDA, CDR2 SQIVND (reference sequence). The receptor was isolated from an older woman with acute or convalescent COVID-19. Specimen: peripheral blood. The rearrangement joins TRBV19 to TRBJ2-2; D is unresolved. The DNA for the CDR3 is TGTGCCAGTAGTATCCTTACGGGCACCGGGGAGCTGTTTTTT. This sequence encodes CASSILTGTGELFF.